A selection of T cell receptor beta chains follows, all from one sample in a study of CD8+ T cells in alopecia areata. Libraries were prepared by immunoSEQ multiplex PCR; TCRdb keeps only in-frame clonotypes and omits some of them. The table shows roughly 250,000 clones, with roughly two thirds occurring only once. The sample here was CD4+ T cells sorted from blood, taken at week 0. These receptors all stem from a human donor with alopecia areata. Each CDR3 is given without its conserved first and last residue. Each record gives: V gene, CDR3 protein.

>TRBV29-1
SASTSGGNYNEQF
>TRBV7-7
ASSPGRETQY
>TRBV29-1
SVEKGGVNTEAF
>TRBV9
ASSATGTGGEKLF
>TRBV28
ASTLVGAWETQY
>TRBV29-1
SVRTGAQTEAF
>TRBV30
AWRPTYNEQF
>TRBV15
ATSRDHGTQY
>TRBV30
AWSVAGAKSREAF
>TRBV5-1
ASSLDRAGYT
>TRBV29-1
SAHPPGQGPSTDTQY
>TRBV9
ASSPGLAGPYNEQF
>TRBV2
ASTTDMLIRAF
>TRBV6-5
ASRGAGNTIY
>TRBV29-1
SVSLTGDEAF
>TRBV18
ASSPGLAGARSTDTQY
>TRBV4-1
ASSQVGRATYNEQF
>TRBV25-1
ASSESLNGYT
>TRBV7-8
ASSARDRGNEQY
>TRBV30
AWSVLMSGEAF
>TRBV29-1
SAGTGEIYGYT
>TRBV9
ASSSIGANEQF
>TRBV27
ASRSETSGGPDTQY